This paragraph covers one TCR beta chain sequence. No antigen is known for it. Possible read error: a much larger clone is one base away. Since the CDR3 does not end with the conserved phenylalanine or tryptophan, this likely comes from a read error. The investigators amplified TCR beta CDR3 regions from RNA transcripts. HTBI primers were the set used in a first-round RT-PCR of the TCR CDR3. TCRdb passed the multiplex PCR reads through MiXCR, listing each CDR3 protein once. Here the sample spans around 660,000 distinct CDR3 sequences, just under 45% being singletons. The CDR3 spans 15 residues. The germline gives CDR1 SEHNR, CDR2 FQNEAQ (reference sequence). Losses at the gene ends were 1 base for V and 3 bases for J; bases not matched to a gene: 2. The data were obtained in a study of T cells in Graves' hyperthyroidism and ophthalmopathy. Whole-study findings and limits: Among clonotypes expanded in thyroid above 0.001, most were also found in blood.

The chain employs TRBV7-9 and TRBJ1-5, with TRBD1 matching over 8 bases. The sequence derives from an adult man with Graves' disease, either hyperthyroidism or ophthalmopathy (not recorded which). Sequences were obtained from peripheral blood or thyroid tissue (not recorded which). The CDR3 region is CASSLGRGPNQPQHY. CDR3 nucleotides: TGTGCCAGCAGCTTAGGCAGGGGGCCCAATCAGCCCCAGCATTAT.